The subject of this entry is one T cell receptor beta chain. No antigen is known for it. This sample stems from a study of T-cell memory formation after mild COVID-19. Study-wide background: TCR clusters were mostly confined to one donor each. General observations from the study: In pre-infection memory, a portion of responding clones appeared, which suggested that cross-reactive memory joined. Later expanders leaned CD4+, whereas day 15 to 85 contracting clones were balanced CD4/CD8.

Using constant-segment primers, 5'RACE produced TCR alpha and TCR beta cDNA libraries carrying sample barcodes and UMIs. TCRdb re-called the 5' RACE reads with MiXCR, one entry per CDR3 protein. Of approximately 340,000 distinct CDR3 sequences listed, 13% are singletons. The CDR3 sequence is 14 residues long. Germline assignment: CDR1 MNHNY and CDR2 SVGAGI (reference sequence). Deletions cut 5 bases from V and 3 bases from J, with 11 bases between. The sample consisted of PBMCs or a T cell subset sorted from them (not recorded which). V gene TRBV6-6 combines with J gene TRBJ1-5, with TRBD1 as a possible D gene (5 bases). This receptor was obtained from a man between 18 and 35 years old who had mild COVID-19 (a few samples of this study predate the infection). Cell type and time point are not known. CDR3 DNA sequence: TGTGCCAGCAGTGAAGACAGCTACAATCAGCCCCAGCATTTT. It specifies CASSEDSYNQPQHF.